The clone carrying this T cell receptor (beta chain) was counted a single time. The junction and the germline gene differ at one end; a read error may be behind it. Extraction of RNA together with DNA used about 17-31 mg of unsorted bulk tissue. The data were obtained in a study of tumor-infiltrating lymphocytes in primary liver carcinoma. Study-wide context: Maximum tumor diameters ranged from roughly 4.2 to 11 cm, stage T1-T3 N0M0.

Germline V gene data show CDR1 as SQVTM and CDR2 as ANQGSEA. The CDR3 is 13 residues long. Total RNA amounting to around 530 ng was the source from which TCR beta cDNA was made with a constant-region primer. TCR beta libraries came from three nested multiplex PCR rounds using slightly modified ARM-PCR. Each of the first two PCR rounds ran approximately 10 cycles with TRBV1-TRBV30 forward and C-beta reverse primers. MiXCR, run by TCRdb on the multiplex PCR reads, gives a single entry per CDR3 protein. The table lists 22,000 or so distinct CDR3 sequences, about 84% of them singletons, with less than 40% in the top ten.

This clonotype was obtained from a woman in her thirties with primary liver carcinoma and hepatitis B virus infection. Specimen: liver tumor tissue from sampling region 2. Subset noted: tumor region T2, inferior pole. The rearrangement joins TRBV29-1 to TRBJ2-2; D tentatively fits TRBD1 or TRBD2 (5 bases each). The CDR3 coding sequence is TGCAGCGTTGGGGGACGAGACATCGGGGACCTGTTTTTT. This encodes CSVGGRDIGDLFF.